Sequencing of this T cell receptor beta chain was carried out in a study of blood T cell repertoires in COVID-19. Overall study: Collection of acute and convalescent COVID-19 samples took place in the United States, Italy and Spain. PBMCs, B-cell-depleted T cells, or T cells were the source of the cDNA or gDNA that made up the material.

How the authors handled the data: Nucleated cell number was recorded as an estimate derived from reference gene primer amplification. TCRdb keeps only in-frame clones here, not all; method: immunoSEQ multiplex PCR. The DNA was the basis for D and trimming; V, J and clone size are from that table. The profile shows about 93,000 clones, roughly 90% of them singletons. In germline, CDR1 is SNHLY, CDR2 FYNNEI. The junction had 5 bases not matched to a gene; V was cut back by 9 bases and J by 6 bases. This CDR3 is built from 11 residues. This sequence joins TRBV2 and TRBJ2-7, with 7 bases that match TRBD1. Sequencing input: peripheral blood. This clonotype was obtained from a human donor with active COVID-19. The donor label of this sample is uncertain. CDR3 residues: CASYRGIEQYF. CDR3 nucleotides: TGTGCCAGTTACAGGGGAATCGAGCAGTACTTC. The full variable domain, in which reference TRBV2 and TRBJ2-7 provide the parts outside the CDR3, is EPEVTQTPSHQVTQMGQEVILRCVPISNHLYFYWYRQILGQKVEFLVSFYNNEISEKSEIFDDQFSVERPDGSNFTLKIRSTKLEDSAMYFCASYRGIEQYFGPGTRLTVT.